A selection of T cell receptor beta chains follows, all from one sample in a study of cytomegalovirus exposure and HLA in healthy donors. TCRdb's table, derived via immunoSEQ multiplex PCR, lists solely in-frame clones and lacks some. The top ten clones hold 7.7% of a sample with about 150,000 clones, 75% to 85% of them seen once. Specimen: PBMCs. These receptors were collected from a man aged 25-45 years in good health and CMV-seropositive. CDR3s include the opening cysteine and the closing phenylalanine or tryptophan. A D gene is named only where the DNA matches it firmly. Where a row states a size, it is once, few, many or the class of an expanded clone; other rows omit it.

j_call	v_call	d_call	cdr3_length	clone_size	cdr3_aa	cdr3_nt
TRBJ1-5	TRBV4-2	-	16	-	CASSLRLDSINQPQHF	TGTGCCAGCAGCCTACGCCTGGACAGCATCAATCAGCCCCAGCATTTT
TRBJ1-6	TRBV7-6	-	19	once	CASSPAESGGTLRNSPLHF	TGTGCCAGCAGTCCGGCAGAATCGGGGGGCACCTTAAGGAATTCACCCCTCCACTTT
TRBJ1-2	TRBV7-2	TRBD1	13	-	CASSSTGDYGYTF	TGTGCCAGCAGCTCGACAGGGGACTATGGCTACACCTTC
TRBJ1-5	TRBV27	-	14	-	CASSDAVIDGPQHF	TGTGCCAGCAGCGACGCGGTGATCGATGGGCCCCAGCATTTT
TRBJ2-7	TRBV5-1	TRBD1	15	-	CASRTGQGSSYEQYF	TGCGCCAGCAGAACGGGACAGGGATCCTCCTACGAGCAGTACTTC
TRBJ1-1	TRBV7-8	-	13	-	CASSPQLNTEAFF	TGTGCCAGCAGCCCACAGCTGAACACTGAAGCTTTCTTT
TRBJ1-1	TRBV29-1	TRBD1	15	-	CSVEGGQGRSSEAFF	TGCAGCGTTGAAGGGGGACAGGGAAGGTCGAGTGAAGCTTTCTTT
TRBJ1-1	TRBV19	TRBD1	14	-	CASSIARDRTEAFF	TGTGCCAGTAGTATCGCGAGGGACAGGACTGAAGCTTTCTTT
TRBJ2-1	TRBV7-6	-	14	-	CASNLLSGYNEQFF	TGTGCCAGCAACTTACTGAGCGGCTACAATGAGCAGTTCTTC
TRBJ1-2	TRBV7-2	TRBD1	16	-	CASSPGQGRTGYGYTF	TGTGCCAGCAGCCCGGGACAGGGGAGGACCGGGTATGGCTACACCTTC
TRBJ2-1	TRBV7-3	-	15	-	CASSLDRSSYNEQFF	TGTGCCAGCAGCTTAGACAGGAGCTCCTACAATGAGCAGTTCTTC
TRBJ1-4	TRBV28	-	14	-	CASSLFSSNEKLFF	TGTGCCAGCAGTTTATTCTCCAGTAATGAAAAACTGTTTTTT
TRBJ2-7	TRBV5-4	-	14	-	CASSSPDPGAEQYF	TGTGCCAGCAGCTCCCCGGACCCAGGGGCCGAGCAGTACTTC
TRBJ1-1	TRBV5-8	-	15	-	CASSFGTSVNTEAFF	TGTGCCAGCAGCTTTGGGACTTCCGTTAACACTGAAGCTTTCTTT
TRBJ1-2	TRBV6-6	-	15	-	CASSTDFRANYGYTF	TGTGCCAGCAGTACCGATTTCAGGGCGAACTATGGCTACACCTTC
TRBJ2-2	TRBV4-2	-	14	-	CASRKDDSGGELFF	TGTGCCAGCAGAAAAGACGATTCGGGCGGGGAGCTGTTTTTT
TRBJ1-1	TRBV9	TRBD1	17	-	CASSVGQGGIWDTEAFF	TGTGCCAGCAGCGTAGGGCAGGGGGGTATCTGGGACACTGAAGCTTTCTTT
TRBJ1-3	TRBV10-1	-	14	-	CASSESQARNTIYF	TGCGCCAGCAGTGAATCGCAGGCGAGAAACACTATATATTTT
TRBJ2-7	TRBV7-6	-	14	-	CASSLTGGTYEQYF	TGTGCCAGCAGCTTGACAGGCGGTACCTACGAGCAGTACTTC
TRBJ1-4	TRBV6-5	TRBD1	15	-	CASSFRQGASEKLFF	TGTGCCAGCAGTTTCCGACAGGGGGCTAGTGAAAAACTGTTTTTT
TRBJ1-1	TRBV19	-	11	-	CASSIYTEAFF	TGTGCCAGTAGTATCTACACTGAAGCTTTCTTT
TRBJ1-2	TRBV30	-	16	many	CAWASLMTGRGFGYTF	TGTGCCTGGGCCTCCCTAATGACAGGCCGTGGATTTGGCTACACCTTC
TRBJ2-7	TRBV19	TRBD1	15	once	CASSTPDRSSYEQYF	TGTGCCAGTAGTACGCCGGACAGGTCCTCCTACGAGCAGTACTTC
TRBJ2-3	TRBV10-3	TRBD2	15	once	CAISEVAGERNTQYF	TGTGCCATCAGTGAGGTGGCGGGGGAACGAAATACGCAGTATTTT
TRBJ1-1	TRBV27	-	13	-	CASSQRRNTEAFF	TGTGCCAGCAGCCAGCGAAGGAACACTGAAGCTTTCTTT
TRBJ2-1	TRBV2	TRBD2	16	few	CASRRTSGSSYNEQFF	TGTGCCAGCAGGAGGACTAGCGGGAGCTCCTACAATGAGCAGTTCTTC
TRBJ1-4	TRBV19	-	14	once	CASSMGTRGEKLFF	TGTGCCAGTAGTATGGGGACTCGAGGTGAAAAACTGTTTTTT
TRBJ2-1	TRBV27	-	13	-	CASSTTGVAEQFF	TGTGCCAGCAGTACTACAGGTGTCGCTGAGCAGTTCTTC
TRBJ2-1	TRBV25-1	TRBD2	15	-	CASSSYGLAGNEQFF	TGTGCCAGCAGTTCCTACGGACTAGCGGGCAATGAGCAGTTCTTC
TRBJ2-5	TRBV5-4	-	16	-	CASSTLTRGRGETQYF	TGTGCCAGCAGCACCCTCACGAGGGGTCGGGGGGAGACCCAGTACTTC
TRBJ2-7	TRBV9	-	14	-	CASSVGSAHYEQYF	TGTGCCAGCAGCGTAGGAAGCGCCCACTACGAGCAGTACTTC
TRBJ1-1	TRBV27	-	14	-	CASSPGQQRTEAFF	TGTGCCAGCAGTCCAGGACAGCAACGGACTGAAGCTTTCTTT
TRBJ1-3	TRBV18	TRBD1	14	once	CASSGDRAGNTIYF	TGTGCCAGCTCAGGAGACAGGGCTGGAAACACCATATATTTT
TRBJ1-2	TRBV29-1	-	13	once	CSVTTASSYGYTF	TGCAGCGTTACGACAGCCAGTTCCTATGGCTACACCTTC
TRBJ1-2	TRBV19	-	15	-	CASSRPTEFNYGYTF	TGTGCCAGTAGCCGACCGACAGAATTTAACTATGGCTACACCTTC
TRBJ2-2	TRBV4-1	TRBD2	16	-	CASSPKGRVNTGELFF	TGCGCCAGCAGCCCCAAAGGGAGGGTAAACACCGGGGAGCTGTTTTTT
TRBJ1-1	TRBV28	-	13	-	CASSTDRNTEAFF	TGTGCCAGCAGTACCGACAGGAACACTGAAGCTTTCTTT
TRBJ1-5	TRBV2	-	14	-	CASSDGQRDQPQHF	TGTGCCAGCAGTGACGGCCAGAGGGATCAGCCCCAGCATTTT
TRBJ2-7	TRBV9	TRBD2	14	few	CASSGGLADYEQYF	TGTGCCAGCAGCGGGGGACTAGCAGATTACGAGCAGTACTTC
TRBJ2-5	TRBV15	TRBD2	15	-	CATSKAGGAVETQYF	TGTGCCACCAGCAAAGCGGGAGGGGCGGTGGAGACCCAGTACTTC
TRBJ2-7	TRBV20-1	-	11	-	CSARDANEQYF	TGCAGTGCTAGAGATGCGAACGAGCAGTACTTC
TRBJ1-2	TRBV2	-	14	-	CASSPQGSNYGYTF	TGTGCCAGCAGTCCCCAGGGATCTAACTATGGCTACACCTTC
TRBJ2-5	TRBV7-8	-	13	-	CASRAGGAETQYF	TGTGCCAGCAGAGCCGGCGGGGCAGAGACCCAGTACTTC
TRBJ1-2	TRBV5-4	TRBD1	15	-	CASSYGTGENYGYTF	TGTGCCAGCAGCTACGGGACAGGCGAAAACTATGGCTACACCTTC